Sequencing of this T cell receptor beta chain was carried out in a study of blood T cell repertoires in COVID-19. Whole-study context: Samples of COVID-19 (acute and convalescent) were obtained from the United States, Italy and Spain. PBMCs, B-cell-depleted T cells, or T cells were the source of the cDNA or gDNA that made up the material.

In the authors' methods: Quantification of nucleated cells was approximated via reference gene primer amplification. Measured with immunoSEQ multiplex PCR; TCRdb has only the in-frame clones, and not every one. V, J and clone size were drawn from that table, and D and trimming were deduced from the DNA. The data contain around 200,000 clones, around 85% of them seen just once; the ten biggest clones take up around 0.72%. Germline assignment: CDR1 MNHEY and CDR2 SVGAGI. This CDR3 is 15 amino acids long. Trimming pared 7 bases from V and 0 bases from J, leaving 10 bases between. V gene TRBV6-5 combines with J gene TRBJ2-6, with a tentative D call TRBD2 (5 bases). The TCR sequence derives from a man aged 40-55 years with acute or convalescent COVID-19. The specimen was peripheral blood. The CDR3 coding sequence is TGTGCCAGCACGCAGGAGGCCTCTGGGGCCAACGTCCTGACTTTC. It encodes CASTQEASGANVLTF.